The 2 T cell receptor beta chains reported below all come from one sample, sequenced in a study of T cells in Graves' hyperthyroidism and ophthalmopathy (dated by TCRdb to about 2019). Library preparation used multiplex PCR. TCRdb records Illumina HiSeq 2000 as the sequencer. The TCR beta CDR3 regions were amplified from the RNA transcripts. The first round of RT-PCR for the TCR CDR3 was performed with the HTBI primer set and the Qiagen OneStep RT-PCR kit. In TCRdb, the public reads were trimmed at Q25 with fastp and aligned with MiXCR, with productive beta chains retained. Rows matching on CDR3 protein sequence are summarized as one entry with the most common DNA and genes. For this sample there are 200,000 to 250,000 distinct CDR3 sequences; 17% appear just once. The ten largest make up approximately 50% of the sample. Sequencing used blood. Receptor source: a man aged 45-60 years with Graves' hyperthyroidism.

This clonotype was counted between two and nine times. V and J are TRBV20-1 and TRBJ2-5; 11 nucleotides match TRBD2. V gave up 0 bases and J gave up 11 bases; unmatched junction bases: 11. CDR3 length: 15 residues. Germline V gives CDR1 DFQATT, CDR2 SNEGSKA (reference sequence). Written as DNA, the CDR3 is TGCAGTGCTAGAGACGAACTAGCGGGAGTGTCAAATCAGTACTTC. Its protein is CSARDELAGVSNQYF.

This clonotype was observed many times. This sequence joins TRBV11-2 and TRBJ1-2; D is ambiguous. V was shortened by 5 bases and J by 6 bases, with 22 bases between the two germline ends. CDR1 is SGHAT and CDR2 is FQNNGV in the germline V gene. The CDR3 sequence is 16 residues long. The CDR3 region is CASSLLTDIRGNGYTF. The CDR3, as DNA: TGTGCCAGCAGCCTCCTGACCGACATACGTGGTAATGGCTACACCTTC.